These 17 T cell receptor beta chains came from one sample sequenced in a study of CD8 T cells in Susac syndrome (dated by TCRdb to the late 2010s). Libraries were built with the immunoSEQ multiplex PCR assay. RNA was extracted using the RNeasy kit, and about 0.5 to 1 microgram was reverse transcribed with random hexamers. TCRdb reprocessing: public reads trimmed at Q25 with fastp, clones called with MiXCR, in-frame beta chains kept. When rows share a CDR3 protein, they turn into one entry using the most common DNA and genes. The sample table records about 81,000 distinct CDR3 sequences; nearly 95% of these occur just once. The top ten clonotypes cover about 0.99% of the sample. The sequenced material came from CD8+ T cells from PBMCs. The receptors here all came from a human donor with Susac syndrome.

This chain connects TRBV3-1 to TRBJ2-5, with 8 bases matching TRBD1. The J segment lost 4 bases and the V segment lost 4 bases, leaving 5 bases of the junction unmatched. The V gene's germline CDR1 is LGHDT and CDR2 YNNKEL (reference sequence). The CDR3 spans 14 residues. CDR3 coding DNA: TGTGCCAGCAGCCCTCGGGACAGGATAGAGACCCAGTACTTC. Translating it yields CASSPRDRIETQYF.

V gene TRBV4-3 combines with J gene TRBJ1-2; D is ambiguous. Per the germline V gene, CDR1 is LGHNA and CDR2 is YSLEER. V lost 0 bases, J lost 8 bases, and 7 bases lay in between. The CDR3 length is 12 residues. CDR3 nucleotides: TGCGCCAGCAGCCAAGATCGCAGGGGCTACACCTTC. It specifies CASSQDRRGYTF.

The sample holds a few counts of this clonotype. The rearrangement uses TRBV20-1 and TRBJ2-7; possibly TRBD1 or TRBD2 for D (5 bases each). Germline CDR1 DFQATT, CDR2 SNEGSKA (reference sequence). The CDR3 is 13 residues long. V lost 3 bases and J lost 2, with 11 bases in between. The CDR3 coding sequence is TGCAGTGCTAGGAGGCAGGGAGCCTACGAGCAGTACTTC. The encoded protein is CSARRQGAYEQYF.

The chain carries TRBV20-1 and TRBJ2-3; 12 positions match TRBD2. The V gene end was trimmed by 4 bases and the J gene end by 2 bases; junction bases not matched to a gene: 10. CDR1 is DFQATT and CDR2 is SNEGSKA in the germline V gene (reference sequence). This CDR3 spans 17 amino acids. CDR3 residues: CSATPYRTSGITDTQYF. DNA for the CDR3: TGCAGTGCTACCCCTTACAGGACTAGCGGGATCACAGATACGCAGTATTTT.

This rearrangement joins TRBV9 to TRBJ2-3; D gene unclear. CDR1 is SGDLS, CDR2 YYNGEE, per germline. The CDR3 covers 16 residues. Deletions cut 2 bases from V and 2 bases from J, with 15 bases between. The chain's CDR3 is CASSVNTNPPTDTQYF. CDR3 nucleotide sequence: TGTGCCAGCAGCGTTAACACTAACCCGCCCACAGATACGCAGTATTTT.

A single count supports this clonotype. The chain employs TRBV4-3 and TRBJ2-5; 7 positions agree with TRBD2. V shed 4 bases and J 1 base; nucleotides not matched to a gene: 6. This CDR3 has 15 amino acids. CDR1 and CDR2 (germline): LGHNA, YSLEER. The CDR3 is CASSLAGDPQETQYF. CDR3 DNA: TGCGCCAGCAGCCTGGCGGGAGACCCCCAAGAGACCCAGTACTTC.

The chain has TRBV3-1 and TRBJ2-1; 9 bases are a match to TRBD1. The junction had 5 bases not matched to a gene; V was cut back by 4 bases and J by 4 bases. CDR1 and CDR2 from the germline V gene are LGHDT and YNNKEL (reference sequence). The CDR3 sequence is 15 residues long. CDR3 residues: CASSPWTGEYNEQFF. The CDR3 DNA reads as TGTGCCAGCAGCCCGTGGACAGGGGAATACAATGAGCAGTTCTTC.

The chain has TRBV28 and TRBJ2-1, with a tentative D call TRBD2 (9 bases). Germline V CDR1 and CDR2: MDHEN, SYDVKM. The ends were cut back, 6 bases at V and 4 bases at J, with 19 bases in the middle. There are 16 residues in the CDR3. The CDR3 is CASSHRGTSSYNEQFF. The CDR3 bases are TGTGCCAGCAGCCACAGGGGGACTAGCTCGTACAATGAGCAGTTCTTC. The full variable domain, completed using reference TRBV28 and TRBJ2-1, is DVKVTQSSRYLVKRTGEKVFLECVQDMDHENMFWYRQDPGLGLRLIYFSYDVKMKEKGDIPEGYSVSREKKERFSLILESASTNQTSMYLCASSHRGTSSYNEQFFGPGTRLTVL.

The rearrangement joins TRBV6-1 to TRBJ2-1, with no clear D. The CDR3 sequence is 15 residues long. Germline CDR1 MNHNS, CDR2 SASEGT. The V end lost 7 bases, the J end lost 0 bases, and 13 bases lay between the germline ends. CDR3 bases: TGTGCCAGCACCCGATTCTCGAGCTCCTACAATGAGCAGTTCTTC. It translates to CASTRFSSSYNEQFF.

The chain joins TRBV4-2 to TRBJ2-1, with TRBD2 matching 14 bases. The CDR3 runs 18 residues. The V gene end was trimmed by 4 bases and the J gene end by 7 bases; junction bases not matched to a gene: 12. Germline loops: CDR1 LGHNA, CDR2 YNFKEQ. The CDR3 loop reads CASSLHPGLAGVGNEQFF. CDR3 DNA: TGTGCCAGCAGCCTCCACCCGGGACTAGCGGGGGTTGGAAATGAGCAGTTCTTC.

The chain has TRBV27 and TRBJ1-2; D is ambiguous. Germline CDR1 and CDR2: MNHEY and SMNVEV (reference sequence). The CDR3 consists of 14 residues. The V gene lost 0 bases and the J gene lost 1 base, with 6 bases spanning the gap. The CDR3 reads CASSLSGINYGYTF. The CDR3 coding sequence is TGTGCCAGCAGTTTATCTGGGATTAACTATGGCTACACCTTC.

V and J are TRBV2 and TRBJ2-1; D not certain. Germline CDR1 reads SNHLY; CDR2 reads FYNNEI. The V end lost 6 bases, the J end lost 6 bases, and 12 bases lay between the germline ends. The CDR3 consists of 13 residues. CDR3 region: CASRASSLNEQFF. Written as DNA, the CDR3 is TGTGCCAGCAGAGCCTCGAGCCTCAATGAGCAGTTCTTC. Drawing the rest from reference TRBV2 and TRBJ2-1, the complete variable domain is EPEVTQTPSHQVTQMGQEVILRCVPISNHLYFYWYRQILGQKVEFLVSFYNNEISEKSEIFDDQFSVERPDGSNFTLKIRSTKLEDSAMYFCASRASSLNEQFFGPGTRLTVL.

This clonotype was detected a few times. The chain joins TRBV13 to TRBJ2-5; weak D call: TRBD1 (6 bases). The germline V and J ends were trimmed by 8 bases and 3 bases, with 13 bases remaining between them. Germline CDR1 is PRHDT and CDR2 is FYEKMQ (reference sequence). This CDR3 is built from 13 residues. CDR3 amino acids: CASSAGAEETQYF. CDR3 bases: TGTGCCAGCTCAGCAGGGGCTGAAGAGACCCAGTACTTC.

The rearrangement links TRBV27 to TRBJ2-7, with TRBD2 identical over 10 bases. This CDR3 contains 15 residues. The germline V gene has CDR1 MNHEY and CDR2 SMNVEV (reference sequence). After removal of 6 bases from V and 3 bases from J, the junction contained 8 bases not matched to a gene. In DNA, the CDR3 is TGTGCCAGCAGCCTCAGACTAGCGGGCTTCTACGAGCAGTACTTC. Protein sequence: CASSLRLAGFYEQYF.

This chain links TRBV6-5 with TRBJ1-5; D not certain. The CDR3 has 13 amino acids. CDR1 is MNHEY and CDR2 is SVGAGI in the germline V gene. Trimming shortened V by 1 base and J by 4 bases, and 5 bases separated the two germline ends. The CDR3 loop is CASSYLKNQPQHF. Written as DNA, the CDR3 is TGTGCCAGCAGTTACTTGAAAAATCAGCCCCAGCATTTT.

The chain combines TRBV4-1 with TRBJ2-4; TRBD2 aligns across 7 bases. The CDR3 contains 14 residues. Trimming removed 1 base from V and 7 bases from J; junction bases left unmatched: 4. Germline values: CDR1 MGHRA, CDR2 YSYEKL. CDR3 in DNA: TGCGCCAGCAGCCAAGGCGGGGGTAGGAACATTCAGTACTTC. Residues: CASSQGGGRNIQYF.

V usage is TRBV24-1 and J usage is TRBJ1-6; D gene unclear. CDR3 length: 17 residues. Germline CDR1 reads KGHDR; CDR2 reads SFDVKD. V was shortened by 7 bases and J by 0 bases, with 15 bases between the two germline ends. CDR3 sequence reads: CATRSRGACSYNSPLHF. DNA of the CDR3: TGTGCCACCAGAAGCCGGGGAGCTTGCTCCTATAATTCACCCCTCCACTTT.